These 8 T cell receptor beta chains were sequenced from one sample in a study of shared clonotypes between healthy human individuals. Profiled with immunoSEQ multiplex PCR; TCRdb holds only in-frame clones, not every one. The sample holds under 2.5 million clones, around 92% seen once. Sequencing input: naive CD4+ T cells from PBMCs. Subset specified: CD45RA+ positively selected. These receptors all stem from a young man in good health. Some clones in this sample may be carry-over from other donors' samples.

V and J are TRBV2 and TRBJ2-1, with no clear D. Trimming left V 4 bases short and J 9 bases short, with 10 bases between. Looked up from germline, CDR1 is SNHLY and CDR2 is FYNNEI. The length of the CDR3 is 12 residues. CDR3 region: CASSVSGPEQFF. CDR3 coding DNA: TGTGCCAGCAGTGTGAGTGGGCCTGAGCAGTTCTTC.

This CDR3 is CASTSKGGSGAGELFF. For the CDR3, the DNA is TGTGCCAGTACCTCCAAGGGAGGGAGCGGTGCCGGGGAGCTGTTTTTT. This chain joins TRBV19 and TRBJ2-2; TRBD2 matches at 7 bases. This CDR3 comprises 16 residues. Trimming removed 7 bases from V and 6 bases from J; junction bases left unmatched: 14. Germline lookup yields CDR1 LNHDA and CDR2 SQIVND (reference sequence).

About this clone itself: In the same sample, other DNA sequences code for this CDR3. The chain is built from TRBV20-1 and TRBJ1-1, with D unresolved. Germline V CDR1 and CDR2: DFQATT, SNEGSKA (reference sequence). The germline V and J ends were trimmed by 4 bases and 5 bases, with 5 bases remaining between them. The CDR3 is made up of 10 amino acids. The CDR3 region is CSATGTEAFF. For the CDR3, the DNA is TGCAGTGCTACCGGGACTGAAGCTTTCTTT.

The chain joins TRBV18 to TRBJ1-1; weak D call: TRBD1 (6 bases). Germline V lookup: CDR1 KGHSH, CDR2 LQKENI. This CDR3 spans 15 amino acids. Trimming took 3 bases from V and 5 from J, leaving 16 bases between them. The CDR3, as DNA: TGTGCCAGCTCACCCGAAGGCAGGGGAAATACTGAAGCTTTCTTT. This sequence encodes CASSPEGRGNTEAFF.

This chain connects TRBV6-6 to TRBJ2-1, with 8 bases matching TRBD1. The CDR3 is 13 residues long. The junction had 2 bases not matched to a gene; V was cut back by 0 bases and J by 10 bases. The germline gives CDR1 MNHNY, CDR2 SVGAGI (reference sequence). The CDR3, as DNA: TGTGCCAGCAGTTACTCCCAGGGGGCCGAGCAGTTCTTC. Protein product: CASSYSQGAEQFF.

The J gene is TRBJ2-7, the V gene TRBV29-1; tentatively, D is TRBD2 (6 bases). The CDR3 covers 10 residues. Trimming removed 5 bases at V and 8 bases at J, with 10 bases between. Germline CDR1 reads SQVTM; CDR2 reads ANQGSEA. In DNA form, the CDR3 reads TGCAGCGTTTTGGGGACTCAGCAGTACTTC. It translates to CSVLGTQQYF.

The chain employs TRBV18 and TRBJ1-2; 7 positions match TRBD1. The CDR3 extends over 14 amino acids. Germline lookup yields CDR1 KGHSH and CDR2 LQKENI. V was clipped by 3 bases and J by 7 bases; unmatched bases: 8. In DNA, the CDR3 is TGTGCCAGCTCACCGTCACAGGGGAGTAGTGGCTACACCTTC. This codes for CASSPSQGSSGYTF.

The V call is TRBV30, the J call TRBJ2-4; unclear D gene. Trimming left V 1 base short and J 8 bases short, with 9 bases between. The CDR3 totals 12 residues. Germline V lookup: CDR1 GTSNPN, CDR2 SVGIG (reference sequence). CDR3: CAWSEAGYIQYF. The CDR3 DNA follows: TGTGCCTGGAGTGAGGCTGGTTACATTCAGTACTTC.